This entry concerns a single T cell receptor (beta chain). This entry belongs to a study of blood T cell repertoires in COVID-19. Between the trimmed V and J ends, which lost 2 bases and 7 bases, there was a span of 7 bases. CDR3 length: 12 residues. CDR1 and CDR2 (germline): WNHNN, SYGVQD (reference sequence). TCRdb's copy holds only in-frame clones and misses some; the assay was immunoSEQ multiplex PCR. The data show about 58,000 clones, about 85% seen once. This clonotype was sampled from a human donor in a cohort sampled during active COVID-19. The gene calls are TRBV10-1 and TRBJ2-3; D remains ambiguous. Source material: peripheral blood. This CDR3 is CASSERGNTQYF. Written as DNA, the CDR3 is TGCGCCAGCAGTGAGAGAGGAAATACGCAGTATTTT.